One sample yielded the 8 T cell receptor beta chains listed below, sequenced in a study of blood T cell repertoires in COVID-19. The repertoire was sequenced with immunoSEQ multiplex PCR; TCRdb's copy has only in-frame clones and lacks some. The table includes around 110,000 clones, 70% to 80% detected once. Sequencing was performed on peripheral blood. The receptors come from a human donor with acute or convalescent COVID-19. The donor label of this sample is uncertain.

The genes are TRBV7-8 and TRBJ1-6; 9 positions match TRBD1. Germline trimming cut 6 bases from V and 10 bases from J; bases unmatched to any gene: 7. The CDR3 loop spans 14 amino acids. CDR1 is SGHVS, CDR2 FQNEAQ, per germline. As DNA, the CDR3 is TGTGCCAGCAGACCGGGACAGGGTTACTCACCCCTCCACTTT. This encodes CASRPGQGYSPLHF.

J is TRBJ1-5 and V is TRBV19; D possibly corresponds to TRBD1 (5 bases). The length of the CDR3 is 14 residues. From germline, CDR1 is LNHDA and CDR2 SQIVND (reference sequence). V lost 5 bases and J 11 bases, leaving 19 bases between the germline ends. The CDR3 reads CASSPRVTSGAQHF. In DNA, the CDR3 is TGTGCCAGTAGTCCCCGGGTCACCTCGGGGGCCCAGCATTTT.

The J gene is TRBJ1-1, the V gene TRBV7-9; 8 bases match TRBD1. The ends lost 1 base at V and 0 bases at J; junction bases unmatched: 7. The CDR3 length is 17 residues. Germline CDR1 reads SEHNR; CDR2 reads FQNEAQ (reference sequence). CDR3 amino acids: CASSLGQGSRLNTEAFF. CDR3 sequence (DNA): TGTGCCAGCAGCTTAGGACAGGGGTCGCGCTTGAACACTGAAGCTTTCTTT.

V and J are TRBV27 and TRBJ2-3; 8 bases map to TRBD1. There are 16 residues in the CDR3. Germline CDR1 is MNHEY and CDR2 is SMNVEV (reference sequence). Trimming took 5 bases from V and 4 from J; bases not matched to a gene: 11. The chain's CDR3 is CASSGHRGILADTQYF. The CDR3 DNA is TGTGCCAGCAGTGGACACAGGGGGATTTTGGCAGATACGCAGTATTTT.

The chain joins TRBV5-5 to TRBJ1-1, with D tentatively TRBD1 (5 bases). With 0 bases removed from V and 1 base from J, the gap between germline ends came to 10 bases. This CDR3 contains 15 residues. CDR1 is SGHKS and CDR2 is YYEKEE in the germline V gene (reference sequence). The CDR3 DNA reads TGTGCCAGCAGCTTGGTTCCGCAGGGGAACACTGAAGCTTTCTTT. Translation gives CASSLVPQGNTEAFF.

J is TRBJ2-1 and V is TRBV2; a possible D gene is TRBD1 (5 bases). This CDR3 comprises 14 residues. Germline V lookup: CDR1 SNHLY, CDR2 FYNNEI. V was cut by 6 bases and J by 3 bases, with 12 bases left in between. The CDR3 DNA is TGTGCCAGCAGGCAGGGAACCCTCTACAATGAGCAGTTCTTC. Its translation: CASRQGTLYNEQFF.

This clone showed up just a few times. The chain employs TRBV5-1 and TRBJ2-1; possible D gene TRBD1, 6 bases. Germline V gene data show CDR1 as SGHRS and CDR2 as YFSETQ. The CDR3 is 15 residues long. Trimming stripped 4 bases from V and 2 bases from J, with 13 bases between. In nucleotides, the CDR3 is TGCGCCAGCAGCGCCCCGGACAGAACCTACAATGAGCAGTTCTTC. Translation gives CASSAPDRTYNEQFF.

In its sample, this clone was seen many times. The genes are TRBV2 and TRBJ1-3, with D uncertain. Germline V CDR1 and CDR2: SNHLY, FYNNEI. This CDR3 comprises 12 residues. The germline V and J ends were trimmed by 6 bases and 4 bases, with 7 bases remaining between them. CDR3 residues: CASSVQGNTIYF. CDR3 coding DNA: TGTGCCAGCAGCGTACAGGGAAACACCATATATTTT.